Below, 15 T cell receptor beta chains from the same sample are listed, as sequenced in a study of T cells after yellow fever vaccination. Each CDR3 protein is one row after TCRdb ran MiXCR on the 5' RACE reads. The table includes roughly 400,000 distinct CDR3 sequences, over 15% detected once. The sequences come from PBMCs, collected before the yellow fever booster vaccination. Source of these receptors: a man aged 18 to 30 who received the YFV17D yellow fever vaccine.

At least ten counts were recorded for this clonotype. At one end, the junction sequence differs from germline, possibly due to a read error. This sequence joins TRBV5-1 and TRBJ2-1, with TRBD2 identical over 9 bases. This CDR3 region has 15 residues. Germline V CDR1 and CDR2: SGHRS, YFSETQ. This chain's CDR3 is CASSLSGGPYNEQFF. The CDR3 coding sequence is TGTGCCAGCAGCCTTAGCGGGGGTCCCTACAATGAGCAGTTCTTC.

This clonotype was seen a few times. The chain carries TRBV20-1 and TRBJ2-3; 11 bases fit TRBD2. Germline CDR1 and CDR2: DFQATT and SNEGSKA (reference sequence). This CDR3 has 13 amino acids. Losses at the gene ends were 6 bases for V and 8 bases for J; bases not matched to a gene: 7. CDR3 amino acids: CSALTSGVGTQYF. The CDR3 region has the DNA TGCAGTGCCCTGACTAGCGGGGTCGGTACGCAGTATTTT.

Ten or more counts support this clonotype. The chain employs TRBV12-3 or TRBV12-4 and TRBJ2-3; no reliable D call. Trimming took 6 bases from V and 4 from J, leaving 11 bases between them. This CDR3 is 13 amino acids long. The CDR3 nucleotides read TGTGCCAGCAGCCCGGGTGTGCCAGATACGCAGTATTTT. Encoded protein: CASSPGVPDTQYF.

This clonotype occurred a few times. V is TRBV28 and J is TRBJ2-2, with 9 bases that match TRBD2. The CDR3 has 17 amino acids. V lost 4 bases, J lost 4 bases, and 10 bases stayed unmatched. Germline lookup yields CDR1 MDHEN and CDR2 SYDVKM. This CDR3 reads CASSSPSGGPGTGELFF. In nucleotides, the CDR3 is TGTGCCAGCAGTTCCCCGAGCGGGGGGCCGGGCACCGGGGAGCTGTTTTTT.

J is TRBJ1-6 and V is TRBV3-1; 8 nucleotides align to TRBD1. The CDR3 is 14 amino acids. Germline V gives CDR1 LGHDT, CDR2 YNNKEL (reference sequence). The ends lost 1 base at V and 7 bases at J; junction bases unmatched: 0. The CDR3 reads CASSQAGGNSPLHF. The CDR3 DNA sequence: TGTGCCAGCAGCCAAGCAGGGGGCAATTCACCCCTCCACTTT.

This clonotype was picked up a small number of times. Mismatch with germline at one junction end may stem from a read error. This chain uses TRBV4-1 with TRBJ2-7; D might be TRBD1 (6 bases). The CDR3 spans 12 residues. The germline V gene encodes CDR1 MGHRA and CDR2 YSYEKL. The CDR3 sequence is CASSQDPRQVNF. Written as DNA, the CDR3 is TGCGCCAGCAGCCAAGATCCGCGACAGGTAAACTTC.

The V call is TRBV5-1, the J call TRBJ2-3; the D gene could be TRBD1 or TRBD2 (5 bases each). Trimming removed 5 bases at V and 2 bases at J, with 9 bases between. Germline values: CDR1 SGHRS, CDR2 YFSETQ. The CDR3 totals 13 residues. Here the CDR3 reads CASRIGATDTQYF. In DNA, the CDR3 is TGCGCCAGCAGGATCGGGGCCACAGATACGCAGTATTTT. The entire variable domain, with the rest obtained from reference TRBV5-1 and TRBJ2-3, is as follows: KAGVTQTPRYLIKTRGQQVTLSCSPISGHRSVSWYQQTPGQGLQFLFEYFSETQRNKGNFPGRFSGRQFSNSRSEMNVSTLELGDSALYLCASRIGATDTQYFGPGTRLTVL.

The chain recombines TRBV6-2 or TRBV6-3 with TRBJ2-1; D remains ambiguous. V dropped 6 bases and J dropped 6 bases, with 12 bases sitting between them. The CDR3 sequence is 13 residues long. Germline lookup yields CDR1 MNHEY and CDR2 SVGEGT. The DNA for the CDR3 is TGTGCCAGCAGATTCTCGACGGGCAATGAGCAGTTCTTC. Its translation: CASRFSTGNEQFF.

The J gene is TRBJ2-1, the V gene TRBV24-1; 7 bases agree with TRBD1. The germline V gene has CDR1 KGHDR and CDR2 SFDVKD. This CDR3 is built from 15 residues. V shed 6 bases and J 6 bases; nucleotides not matched to a gene: 10. DNA of the CDR3: TGTGCCACCAGTAGGAACAGGGGATTAGGCAATGAGCAGTTCTTC. It yields the protein CATSRNRGLGNEQFF.

This clonotype was found many times. The CDR3 DNA reads as TGCGCCAGCAGCCGAGGCGTGGGGGAAGGAGCTGAAGCTTTCTTT. It translates to CASSRGVGEGAEAFF. The V gene is TRBV4-3, the J gene TRBJ1-1; D perhaps matches TRBD1 (5 bases). The V gene lost 4 bases and the J gene lost 6 bases, with 18 bases spanning the gap. This CDR3 spans 15 amino acids. Germline V CDR1 and CDR2: LGHNA, YSLEER.

The chain combines TRBV5-1 with TRBJ2-1; 11 bases agree with TRBD2. Germline loops: CDR1 SGHRS, CDR2 YFSETQ. CDR3 length: 15 amino acids. Unmatched junction bases numbered 3, after V lost 0 bases and J lost 7 bases. Here the CDR3 reads CASSLEPSGGNEQFF. For the CDR3, the DNA is TGCGCCAGCAGCTTGGAACCTAGCGGGGGGAATGAGCAGTTCTTC.

This clonotype was counted between two and nine times. The chain employs TRBV7-2 and TRBJ2-7; no definite D call. CDR1 and CDR2 from the germline V gene are SGHTA and FQGNSA. The CDR3 has 18 amino acids. V was pared by 4 bases and J by 2 bases, with 24 bases between. The CDR3: CASSSGRARRRTTYEQYF. CDR3 DNA: TGTGCCAGCAGCTCTGGACGGGCCCGCCGCAGAACAACCTACGAGCAGTACTTC. Full variable domain (missing parts from reference TRBV7-2 and TRBJ2-7): GAGVSQSPSNKVTEKGKDVELRCDPISGHTALYWYRQSLGQGLEFLIYFQGNSAPDKSGLPSDRFSAERTGGSVSTLTIQRTQQEDSAVYLCASSSGRARRRTTYEQYFGPGTRLTVT.

This chain connects TRBV2 to TRBJ1-2, with 10 bases identical to TRBD1. In germline, CDR1 is SNHLY, CDR2 FYNNEI. V was pared by 5 bases and J by 1 base, with 7 bases of the junction left unmatched. The CDR3 spans 16 residues. The CDR3 region has the DNA TGTGCCAGCAGTTTCGACAGGGGGCTAGGTAACTATGGCTACACCTTC. This gives the protein CASSFDRGLGNYGYTF.

V is TRBV12-3 or TRBV12-4 and J is TRBJ1-1, with D tentatively TRBD1 (6 bases). The V gene lost 6 bases and the J gene lost 3 bases, with 17 bases spanning the gap. The CDR3 runs to 15 residues. In nucleotides, the CDR3 is TGTGCCAGCAGCCGTTACAGGGTTTCGCACACTGAAGCTTTCTTT. Translation: CASSRYRVSHTEAFF.

This clonotype showed up just a few times. The CDR3 DNA reads as TGCGCCAGCAGGGACGGGTCCAACACTGAAGCTTTCTTT. As protein: CASRDGSNTEAFF. This rearrangement joins TRBV5-1 to TRBJ1-1; D not resolved. The CDR3 runs 13 residues. Germline V gives CDR1 SGHRS, CDR2 YFSETQ. V was trimmed by 5 bases and J by 2 bases, leaving 10 bases between them.